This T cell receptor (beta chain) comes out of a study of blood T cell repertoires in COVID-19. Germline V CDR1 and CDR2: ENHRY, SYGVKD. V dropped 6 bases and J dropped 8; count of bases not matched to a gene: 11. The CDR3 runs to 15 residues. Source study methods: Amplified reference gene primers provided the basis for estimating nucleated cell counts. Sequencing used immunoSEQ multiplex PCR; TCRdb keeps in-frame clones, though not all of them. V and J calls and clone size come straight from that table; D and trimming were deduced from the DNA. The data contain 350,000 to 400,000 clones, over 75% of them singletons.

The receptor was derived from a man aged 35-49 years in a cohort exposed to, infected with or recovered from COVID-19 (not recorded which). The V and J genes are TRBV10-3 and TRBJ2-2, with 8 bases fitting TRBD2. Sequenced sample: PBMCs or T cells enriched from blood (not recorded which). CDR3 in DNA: TGTGCCATCAGCCCCCCGGGAGGGGACGTGGGGGAGCTGTTTTTT. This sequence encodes CAISPPGGDVGELFF.